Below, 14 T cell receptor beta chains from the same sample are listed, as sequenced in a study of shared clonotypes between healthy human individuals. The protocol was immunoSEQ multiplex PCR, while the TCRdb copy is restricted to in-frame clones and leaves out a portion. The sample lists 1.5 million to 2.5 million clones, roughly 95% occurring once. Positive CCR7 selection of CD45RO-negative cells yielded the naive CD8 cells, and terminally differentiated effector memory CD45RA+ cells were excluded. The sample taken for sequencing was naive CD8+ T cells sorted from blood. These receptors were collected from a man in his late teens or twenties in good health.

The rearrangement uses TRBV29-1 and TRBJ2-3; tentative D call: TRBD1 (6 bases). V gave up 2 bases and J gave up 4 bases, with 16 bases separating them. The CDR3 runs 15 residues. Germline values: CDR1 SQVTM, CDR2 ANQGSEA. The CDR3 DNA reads TGCAGCGTTGAAATGGAGACAGGACCCGCAGATACGCAGTATTTT. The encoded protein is CSVEMETGPADTQYF.

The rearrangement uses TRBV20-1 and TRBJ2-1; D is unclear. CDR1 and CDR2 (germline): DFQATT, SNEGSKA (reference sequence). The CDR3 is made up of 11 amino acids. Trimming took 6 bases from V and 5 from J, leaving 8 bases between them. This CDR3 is CSAEVNNEQFF. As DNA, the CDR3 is TGCAGTGCCGAAGTAAACAATGAGCAGTTCTTC.

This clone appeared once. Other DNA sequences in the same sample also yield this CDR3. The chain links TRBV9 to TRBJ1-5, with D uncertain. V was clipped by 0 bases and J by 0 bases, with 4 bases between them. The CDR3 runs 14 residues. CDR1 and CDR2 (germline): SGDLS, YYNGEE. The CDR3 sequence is CASSVGTSNQPQHF. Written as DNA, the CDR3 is TGTGCCAGCAGCGTAGGGACTAGCAATCAGCCCCAGCATTTT.

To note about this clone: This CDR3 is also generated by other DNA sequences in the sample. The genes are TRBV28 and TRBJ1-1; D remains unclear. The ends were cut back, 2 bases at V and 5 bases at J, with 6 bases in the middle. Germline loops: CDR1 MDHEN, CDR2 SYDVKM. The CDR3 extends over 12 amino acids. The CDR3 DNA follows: TGTGCCAGCAGTTTAGGGTCTACTGAAGCTTTCTTT. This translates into CASSLGSTEAFF.

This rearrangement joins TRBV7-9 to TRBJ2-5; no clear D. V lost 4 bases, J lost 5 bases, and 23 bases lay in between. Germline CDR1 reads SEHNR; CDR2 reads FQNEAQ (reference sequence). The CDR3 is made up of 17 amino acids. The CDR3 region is CASSYPYASESWETQYF. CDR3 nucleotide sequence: TGTGCCAGCAGCTATCCCTATGCCAGCGAGTCGTGGGAGACCCAGTACTTC.

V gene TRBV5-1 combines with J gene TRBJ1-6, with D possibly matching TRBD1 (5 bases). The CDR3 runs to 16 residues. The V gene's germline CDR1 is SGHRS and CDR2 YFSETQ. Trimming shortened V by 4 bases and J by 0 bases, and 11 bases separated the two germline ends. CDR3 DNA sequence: TGCGCCAGCAGCCCCGGGGGGGGCTCCTATAATTCACCCCTCCACTTT. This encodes CASSPGGGSYNSPLHF.

Written as DNA, the CDR3 is TGTGCCAGCAGCCCGACCGAAGCGGGGGAGACCCAGTACTTC. As protein: CASSPTEAGETQYF. The V gene is TRBV7-9, the J gene TRBJ2-5, with 7 bases identical to TRBD2. The CDR3 extends over 14 amino acids. CDR1 is SEHNR, CDR2 FQNEAQ, per germline (reference sequence). V lost 5 bases, J lost 5 bases, and 8 bases stayed unmatched.

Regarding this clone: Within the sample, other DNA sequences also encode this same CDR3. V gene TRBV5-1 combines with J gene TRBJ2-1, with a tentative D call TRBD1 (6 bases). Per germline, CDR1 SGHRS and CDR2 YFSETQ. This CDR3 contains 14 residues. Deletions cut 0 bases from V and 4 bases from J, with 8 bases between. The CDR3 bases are TGCGCCAGCAGCTTGGTGGGGGCTTACAATGAGCAGTTCTTC. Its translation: CASSLVGAYNEQFF.

The CDR3 DNA sequence: TGTGCCAGCCGTCCCCGTTCGTGGGAGGGCACAGATACGCAGTATTTT. This codes for CASRPRSWEGTDTQYF. The chain uses TRBV7-9 and TRBJ2-3; D may be TRBD2 (6 bases). The CDR3 is 16 residues long. Trimming pared 8 bases from V and 1 base from J, leaving 19 bases between. CDR1 and CDR2 (germline): SEHNR, FQNEAQ (reference sequence). The variable domain in full, completed from reference TRBV7-9 and TRBJ2-3, reads DTGVSQNPRHKITKRGQNVTFRCDPISEHNRLYWYRQTLGQGPEFLTYFQNEAQLEKSRLLSDRFSAERPKGSFSTLEIQRTEQGDSAMYLCASRPRSWEGTDTQYFGPGTRLTVL.

The CDR3: CASSFGVGSGNTIYF. CDR3 DNA sequence: TGTGCCAGCAGTTTTGGTGTGGGCTCTGGAAACACCATATATTTT. The V and J genes are TRBV27 and TRBJ1-3; D is unresolved. The CDR3 consists of 15 residues. The V gene's germline CDR1 is MNHEY and CDR2 SMNVEV (reference sequence). V dropped 3 bases and J dropped 0 bases, with 9 bases sitting between them.

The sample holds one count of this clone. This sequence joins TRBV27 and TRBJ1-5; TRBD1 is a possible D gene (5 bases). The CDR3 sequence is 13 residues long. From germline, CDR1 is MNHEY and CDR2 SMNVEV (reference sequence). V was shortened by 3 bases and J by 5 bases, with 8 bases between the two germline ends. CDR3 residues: CASSLDTYQPQHF. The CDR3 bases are TGTGCCAGCAGTTTGGACACATATCAGCCCCAGCATTTT.

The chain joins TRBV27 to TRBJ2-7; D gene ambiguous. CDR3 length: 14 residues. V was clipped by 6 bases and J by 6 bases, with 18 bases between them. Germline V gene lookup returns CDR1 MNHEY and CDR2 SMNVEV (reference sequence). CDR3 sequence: CASSILGPAAEQYF. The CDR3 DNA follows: TGTGCCAGCAGCATCCTAGGTCCGGCTGCCGAGCAGTACTTC.

The CDR3 coding sequence is TGTGCCAGCACCGATGGAGGGGTCAAAAACATTCAGTACTTC. Residues: CASTDGGVKNIQYF. V and J are TRBV2 and TRBJ2-4; the D gene is possibly TRBD2 (6 bases). Germline CDR1 reads SNHLY; CDR2 reads FYNNEI. V was cut by 7 bases and J by 3 bases, with 13 bases left in between. This CDR3 contains 14 residues.

In DNA, the CDR3 is TGTGCCAGCAGCTTAGATCAGGGGGCTAGCGCCTACGAGCAGTACTTC. It codes for CASSLDQGASAYEQYF. This rearrangement joins TRBV7-8 to TRBJ2-7, with 8 nucleotides matching TRBD1. Germline loops: CDR1 SGHVS, CDR2 FQNEAQ. The CDR3 spans 16 residues. Unmatched junction bases numbered 7, after V lost 1 base and J lost 2 bases.